This TCR beta chain was found in a study of glioma-infiltrating T cells after dendritic cell vaccination. The overall study: Patients received autologous tumor lysate-pulsed dendritic cell vaccination between about 2002 and 2013.

The assay was immunoSEQ multiplex PCR, and TCRdb's table has in-frame clones only and misses some. The sample has tens of thousands of clones; approximately 81% are singletons. Time point meaning: after dendritic cell vaccination, including at tumor progression/relapse. No glioblastoma patient carried an isocitrate dehydrogenase mutation. This CDR3 spans 14 amino acids. CDR1 is ENHRY and CDR2 is SYGVKD in the germline V gene. Trimming cost V 5 bases and J 4 bases, with 14 bases left between them. The receptor was isolated from a human donor with glioblastoma. This chain joins TRBV10-3 and TRBJ1-1; D possibly corresponds to TRBD1 (5 bases). This sample comprised blood, obtained after dendritic cell vaccination. Here the CDR3 DNA reads TGTGCCATCAGTCTGGGTGGAGGGACCACTGAAGCTTTCTTT. Translation gives CAISLGGGTTEAFF.